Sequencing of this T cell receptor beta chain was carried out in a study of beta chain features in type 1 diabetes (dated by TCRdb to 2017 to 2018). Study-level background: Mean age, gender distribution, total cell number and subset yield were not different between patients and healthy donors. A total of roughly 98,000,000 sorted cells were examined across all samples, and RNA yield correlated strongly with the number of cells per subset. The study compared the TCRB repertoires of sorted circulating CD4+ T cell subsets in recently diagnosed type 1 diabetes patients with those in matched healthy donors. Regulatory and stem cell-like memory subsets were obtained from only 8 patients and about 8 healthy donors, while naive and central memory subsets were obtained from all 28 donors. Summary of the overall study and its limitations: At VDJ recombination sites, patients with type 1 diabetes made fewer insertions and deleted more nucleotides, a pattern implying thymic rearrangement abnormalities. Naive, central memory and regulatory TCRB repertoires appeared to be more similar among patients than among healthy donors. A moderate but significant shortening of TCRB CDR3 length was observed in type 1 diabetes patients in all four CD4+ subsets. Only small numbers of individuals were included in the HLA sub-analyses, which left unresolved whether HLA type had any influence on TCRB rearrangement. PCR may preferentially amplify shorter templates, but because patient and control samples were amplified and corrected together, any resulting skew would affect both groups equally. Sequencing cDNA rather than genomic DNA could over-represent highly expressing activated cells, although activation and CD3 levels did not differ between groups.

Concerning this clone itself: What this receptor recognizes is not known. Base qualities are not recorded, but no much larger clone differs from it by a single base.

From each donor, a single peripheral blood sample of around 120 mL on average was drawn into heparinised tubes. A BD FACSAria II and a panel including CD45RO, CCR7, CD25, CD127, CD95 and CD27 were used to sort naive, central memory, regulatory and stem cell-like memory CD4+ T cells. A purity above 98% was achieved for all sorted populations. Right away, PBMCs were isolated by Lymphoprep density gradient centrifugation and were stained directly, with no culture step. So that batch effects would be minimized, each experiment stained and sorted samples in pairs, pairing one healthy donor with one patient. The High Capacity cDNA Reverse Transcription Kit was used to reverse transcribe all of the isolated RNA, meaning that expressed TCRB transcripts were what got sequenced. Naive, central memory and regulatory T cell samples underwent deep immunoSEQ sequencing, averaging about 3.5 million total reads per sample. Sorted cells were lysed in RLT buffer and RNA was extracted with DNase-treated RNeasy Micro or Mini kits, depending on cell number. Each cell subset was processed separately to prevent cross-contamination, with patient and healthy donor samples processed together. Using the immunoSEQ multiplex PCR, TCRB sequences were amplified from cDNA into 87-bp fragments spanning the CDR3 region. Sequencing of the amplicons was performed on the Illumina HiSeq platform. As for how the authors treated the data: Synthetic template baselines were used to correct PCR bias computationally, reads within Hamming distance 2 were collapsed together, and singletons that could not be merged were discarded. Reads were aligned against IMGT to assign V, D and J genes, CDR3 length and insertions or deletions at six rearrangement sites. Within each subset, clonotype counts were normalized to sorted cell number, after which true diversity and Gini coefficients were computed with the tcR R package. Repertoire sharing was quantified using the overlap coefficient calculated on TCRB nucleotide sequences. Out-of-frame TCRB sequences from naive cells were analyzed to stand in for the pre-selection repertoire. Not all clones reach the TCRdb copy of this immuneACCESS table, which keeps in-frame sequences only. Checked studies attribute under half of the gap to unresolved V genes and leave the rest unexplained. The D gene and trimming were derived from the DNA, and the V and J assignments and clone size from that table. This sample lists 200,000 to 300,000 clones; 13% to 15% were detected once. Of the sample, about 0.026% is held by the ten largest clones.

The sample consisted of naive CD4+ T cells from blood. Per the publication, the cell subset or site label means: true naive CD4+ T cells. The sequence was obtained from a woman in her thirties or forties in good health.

This receptor has the CDR3 CASSGLTGVVNEQFF. The bases are TGTGCCAGCTCCGGTCTAACGGGGGTGGTCAATGAGCAGTTCTTC. Recombination connected TRBV6-5 to TRBJ2-1; the best D guess is TRBD2, with 6 bases matching. Taken from the germline V gene, the CDR1 and CDR2 loops are MNHEY and SVGAGI. V is reduced by 8 bases and J by 6 bases, leaving a spacing of 20 bases between them. The CDR3 holds 15 amino acids from the cysteine to the phenylalanine. CDR3 DNA is the only sequence kept; it has 45 bases, read in frame from the first base.